Listed here are 32 T cell receptor beta chains from one sample, sequenced in a study of vaccination effects on CD4 cells after COVID-19. This table comes from immunoSEQ multiplex PCR, and its TCRdb copy is limited to in-frame clones, with some not included. In the table there are around 63,000 clones, approximately 75% of which are singletons. Before any sequencing was done, the ViraFEST assay used viral peptide pools to expand antigen-specific CD4+ T cells. After around 10 days in culture, the CD4+ T cells were isolated. Vaccinated participants had no history of SARS-CoV-2 infection and tested negative for nucleocapsid antibodies. Antigen specificity for these receptors is unknown. The sample here was CD4+ T cells from PBMCs cultured with HCoV-OC43 spike peptides, taken before COVID-19 vaccination. Sample subset: HCoV-OC43 spike overlapping peptide pool stimulation. The receptors were sampled from a human donor who received a COVID-19 vaccine.

The CDR3 DNA reads TGTGCCAGCAGTGCACAGGGCTATAATTCACCCCTCCACTTT. Its translation: CASSAQGYNSPLHF. The rearrangement uses TRBV2 and TRBJ1-6, with D possibly matching TRBD1 (6 bases). Germline-derived CDR1 and CDR2 are SNHLY and FYNNEI. This CDR3 spans 14 amino acids. V dropped 4 bases and J dropped 3 bases, with 7 bases sitting between them. The variable domain in full, with the rest retrieved from reference TRBV2 and TRBJ1-6, is EPEVTQTPSHQVTQMGQEVILRCVPISNHLYFYWYRQILGQKVEFLVSFYNNEISEKSEIFDDQFSVERPDGSNFTLKIRSTKLEDSAMYFCASSAQGYNSPLHFGNGTRLTVT.

This clone has more than one count but fewer than ten. This chain uses TRBV2 with TRBJ1-1; D unresolved. The CDR3 is made up of 14 amino acids. Germline V gene sequence: CDR1 SNHLY, CDR2 FYNNEI. The V and J ends lost 6 bases and 6 bases respectively, with 17 bases between them. In DNA, the CDR3 is TGTGCCAGCAGACCCACAGATTCGGGGTCTGAAGCTTTCTTT. It translates to CASRPTDSGSEAFF.

Worth noting for this clone: Other DNA variants within this sample encode the same CDR3. The chain recombines TRBV11-1 with TRBJ2-3, with D uncertain. V lost 1 base and J 0 bases, leaving 5 bases between the germline ends. The length of the CDR3 is 14 residues. Germline V gives CDR1 SGHAT, CDR2 FQDESV (reference sequence). The DNA of the CDR3 is TGTGCCAGCAGCTTAGGACTGAGCACAGATACGCAGTATTTT. It yields the protein CASSLGLSTDTQYF.

The chain is built from TRBV28 and TRBJ1-5, with 8 bases fitting TRBD1. V lost 5 bases to trimming and J lost 5 bases; unmatched junction nucleotides: 5. The CDR3 runs 14 residues. CDR1 is MDHEN and CDR2 is SYDVKM in the germline V gene. The CDR3 region has the DNA TGTGCCAGCAGTGCGGACAGGGACTATCAGCCCCAGCATTTT. It yields the protein CASSADRDYQPQHF.

The chain links TRBV7-2 to TRBJ2-7; 13 nucleotides line up with TRBD2. In germline, CDR1 is SGHTA, CDR2 FQGNSA. V trimming: 1 base; J trimming: 7 bases; junction bases outside the gene matches: 4. This CDR3 region has 15 residues. The CDR3 DNA follows: TGTGCCAGCAGCTTAGGACTAGCGGGGGGTTGGGAGCAGTACGTC. Translation: CASSLGLAGGWEQYV.

This chain joins TRBV29-1 and TRBJ2-1, with 9 positions matching TRBD2. The germline CDR1 and CDR2 sequences are SQVTM and ANQGSEA. The CDR3 sequence is 14 residues long. Trimming removed 0 bases from V and 9 bases from J; junction bases left unmatched: 6. The CDR3 DNA reads as TGCAGCGTTGAAGAGCGGGGGGGCCCGGGTGAGCAGTTCTTC. Residues: CSVEERGGPGEQFF.

The chain has TRBV14 and TRBJ2-4, with D perhaps matching TRBD2 (6 bases). The CDR3 has 19 amino acids. Per the germline V gene, CDR1 is SGHDN and CDR2 is FVKESK. V lost 4 bases and J 1 base, leaving 23 bases between the germline ends. CDR3 nucleotides: TGTGCCAGCAGCCCGGCCGGGGGAACGGGGGATGGGGCCAAAAACATTCAGTACTTC. Amino acid sequence: CASSPAGGTGDGAKNIQYF. Full variable domain (rest looked up from reference TRBV14 and TRBJ2-4): EAGVTQFPSHSVIEKGQTVTLRCDPISGHDNLYWYRRVMGKEIKFLLHFVKESKQDESGMPNNRFLAERTGGTYSTLKVQPAELEDSGVYFCASSPAGGTGDGAKNIQYFGAGTRLSVL.

The chain couples TRBV12-3 or TRBV12-4 to TRBJ2-5; no clear D. The length of the CDR3 is 13 residues. V was clipped by 2 bases and J by 5 bases, with 9 bases between them. DNA of the CDR3: TGTGCCAGCAGTTTAAGGCCGACCGAGACCCAGTACTTC. Protein: CASSLRPTETQYF.

This clone was found a few times. This chain uses TRBV23-1 with TRBJ2-7, with unresolved D. TRBV23-1 is an open reading frame, and its role is uncertain. The germline V and J ends were trimmed by 2 bases and 0 bases, with 11 bases remaining between them. This CDR3 has 15 residues. Here the CDR3 DNA reads TGCGCCAGCAGTCAACCGCGGAAGTCCTCCTACGAGCAGTACGTC. Translating it yields CASSQPRKSSYEQYV.

The chain carries TRBV27 and TRBJ2-1; 9 bases line up with TRBD2. Germline V gives CDR1 MNHEY, CDR2 SMNVEV (reference sequence). V trimming: 2 bases; J trimming: 6 bases; junction bases outside the gene matches: 23. The CDR3 covers 21 residues. CDR3 amino acids: CASSLPPRWGRGGLVPNEQFF. CDR3 nucleotides: TGTGCCAGCAGTTTACCTCCCCGATGGGGGCGGGGGGGCCTTGTTCCCAATGAGCAGTTCTTC.

The J gene is TRBJ2-7, the V gene TRBV18; 8 positions match TRBD1. Germline values: CDR1 KGHSH, CDR2 LQKENI. The CDR3 runs 13 residues. The V gene end was trimmed by 5 bases and the J gene end by 7 bases; junction bases not matched to a gene: 7. The CDR3 DNA is TGTGCCAGCTCATTTACAGGGGGTCAAGAGCAGTACGTC. It yields the protein CASSFTGGQEQYV.

This clone was counted a few times. CDR3 DNA sequence: TGTGCCAGCAGCGTCCTTAGCGGGGGGAACACCGGGGAGCTGTTTTTT. Translated, it gives CASSVLSGGNTGELFF. The J gene is TRBJ2-2, the V gene TRBV9; TRBD2 agrees at 9 bases. The V and J ends lost 2 bases and 1 base, in that order; junction bases with no gene match: 3. There are 16 residues in the CDR3. CDR1 is SGDLS, CDR2 YYNGEE, per germline. Full variable domain (outside the CDR3, taken from reference TRBV9 and TRBJ2-2): DSGVTQTPKHLITATGQRVTLRCSPRSGDLSVYWYQQSLDQGLQFLIQYYNGEERAKGNILERFSAQQFPDLHSELNLSSLELGDSALYFCASSVLSGGNTGELFFGEGSRLTVL.

The V gene is TRBV24-1, the J gene TRBJ2-5; the D gene is possibly TRBD1 (6 bases). Germline assignment: CDR1 KGHDR and CDR2 SFDVKD. V was shortened by 10 bases and J by 1 base, with 18 bases between the two germline ends. The CDR3 length is 15 residues. CDR3 protein: CATGEDSNFQETQYF. The CDR3, as DNA: TGTGCCACGGGAGAGGACAGCAACTTCCAAGAGACCCAGTACTTC.

This clone was found a few times. This chain connects TRBV6-6 to TRBJ1-1; D is unclear. Germline V lookup: CDR1 MNHNY, CDR2 SVGAGI (reference sequence). V lost 8 bases, J lost 0 bases, and 13 bases lay in between. This CDR3 is 14 amino acids long. The CDR3 DNA follows: TGTGCCAGCGTAGCGACCGTTATGAACACTGAAGCTTTCTTT. It encodes CASVATVMNTEAFF.

The chain recombines TRBV18 with TRBJ2-5; tentatively, D is TRBD1 (5 bases). V shed 0 bases and J shed 2 bases, with 7 bases lying between them. CDR3 length: 14 residues. The germline V gene encodes CDR1 KGHSH and CDR2 LQKENI. The CDR3: CASSPPGQQETQYF. DNA of the CDR3: TGTGCCAGCTCACCACCGGGGCAGCAAGAGACCCAGTACTTC.

V is TRBV28 and J is TRBJ2-7; D remains ambiguous. The germline V and J ends were trimmed by 10 bases and 0 bases, with 10 bases remaining between them. The germline V gene has CDR1 MDHEN and CDR2 SYDVKM. The CDR3 sequence is 12 residues long. CDR3 region: CAIFGSSYEQYV. As DNA, the CDR3 is TGTGCCATTTTCGGCAGCTCCTACGAGCAGTACGTC.

The gene calls are TRBV5-1 and TRBJ1-5; no reliable D call. The CDR3 length is 14 residues. V dropped 0 bases and J dropped 4 bases, with 8 bases sitting between them. The germline V gene encodes CDR1 SGHRS and CDR2 YFSETQ. Here the CDR3 DNA reads TGCGCCAGCAGCTTGGTTCCCGGAAATCAGCCCCAGCATTTT. Protein product: CASSLVPGNQPQHF.

This rearrangement joins TRBV5-6 to TRBJ1-5, with D tentatively TRBD1 (6 bases). Trimming took off 4 bases at V and 3 bases at J, with 11 bases between the two ends. The CDR3 has 14 residues. Germline loops: CDR1 SGHDT, CDR2 YYEEEE. Written as DNA, the CDR3 is TGTGCCAGCAGCCACGGACAGCTCAATCAGCCCCAGCATTTT. Translating gives CASSHGQLNQPQHF.

This rearrangement joins TRBV5-8 to TRBJ2-6; 7 positions match TRBD2. The CDR3 has 16 residues. Unmatched junction bases numbered 8, after V lost 3 bases and J lost 5 bases. Per the germline V gene, CDR1 is SGHTS and CDR2 is YDEGEE. CDR3 coding DNA: TGTGCCAGCAGCTCCCAAGCGGGGAGGTGGGCCAACGTCCTGACTTTC. Translated, it gives CASSSQAGRWANVLTF. Combining the CDR3 with reference TRBV5-8 and TRBJ2-6 gives the whole variable domain EAGVTQSPTHLIKTRGQQATLRCSPISGHTSVYWYQQALGLGLQFLLWYDEGEERNRGNFPPRFSGRQFPNYSSELNVNALELEDSALYLCASSSQAGRWANVLTFGAGSRLTVL.

This chain uses TRBV19 with TRBJ1-2, with 7 bases aligning to TRBD1. Per germline, CDR1 LNHDA and CDR2 SQIVND (reference sequence). V was pared by 6 bases and J by 1 base, with 14 bases of the junction left unmatched. This CDR3 has 17 residues. This CDR3 reads CASSKTNSGGRNYGYTF. The DNA of the CDR3 is TGTGCCAGTAGCAAGACGAATTCAGGGGGACGTAACTATGGCTACACCTTC.

The chain couples TRBV29-1 to TRBJ2-7; weak D call: TRBD2 (6 bases). Germline assignment: CDR1 SQVTM and CDR2 ANQGSEA. There are 12 residues in the CDR3. Trimming took off 7 bases at V and 0 bases at J, with 10 bases between the two ends. The CDR3 region is CSATGDSYEQYV. CDR3 coding DNA: TGCAGCGCCACGGGGGACTCCTACGAGCAGTACGTC.

The chain has TRBV27 and TRBJ2-1, with 11 positions matching TRBD2. There are 18 residues in the CDR3. J gave up 10 bases and V 4 bases, and 18 bases lay outside the gene matches. CDR1 MNHEY and CDR2 SMNVEV come from the germline V gene (reference sequence). The CDR3 nucleotides read TGTGCCAGCAGTTCGCTAGCGGGGGGCCCTACAATGTTTGTGGAGCAGTTCTTC. Protein: CASSSLAGGPTMFVEQFF.

This chain links TRBV24-1 with TRBJ2-3; D is perhaps TRBD1 (6 bases). V was shortened by 3 bases and J by 8 bases, with 14 bases between the two germline ends. The CDR3 consists of 14 residues. Germline CDR1 KGHDR, CDR2 SFDVKD. The CDR3: CATSDIQGTGTQYF. The DNA of the CDR3 is TGTGCCACCAGTGATATACAGGGTACTGGTACGCAGTATTTT.

The chain couples TRBV10-1 to TRBJ1-1; D gene ambiguous. Trimming removed 2 bases from V and 3 bases from J, with 7 bases in between. The CDR3 runs 13 residues. CDR1 and CDR2 (germline): WNHNN, SYGVQD (reference sequence). The CDR3 sequence: CASSERRDTEAFF. CDR3 sequence (DNA): TGCGCCAGCAGTGAGAGGCGGGACACTGAAGCTTTCTTT.

This chain joins TRBV7-2 and TRBJ2-1, with a possible D match to TRBD1 (6 bases). The CDR3 covers 14 residues. CDR1 SGHTA and CDR2 FQGNSA come from the germline V gene. V was clipped by 5 bases and J by 6 bases, with 14 bases between them. In DNA form, the CDR3 reads TGTGCCAGCAGCGTCGGACAGAAGGGCAATGAGCAGTTCTTC. Residues: CASSVGQKGNEQFF.

In this sample, this clone turned up once. The chain joins TRBV6-4 to TRBJ2-3, with 7 bases aligning to TRBD2. Germline loops: CDR1 MRHNA, CDR2 SNTAGT. There are 14 residues in the CDR3. J was trimmed by 0 bases and V by 10 bases; bases with no gene match: 7. CDR3 in DNA: TGTGCCACCAAAGATAGCGGGAGCACAGATACGCAGTATTTT. As protein: CATKDSGSTDTQYF.

CDR3 coding DNA: TGTGCCTGGAGTGCCGGGACTTTCAGAGCTGGCTACACCTTC. Residues: CAWSAGTFRAGYTF. The chain combines TRBV30 with TRBJ1-2; D is possibly TRBD1 (5 bases). The CDR3 contains 14 residues. Germline CDR1 is GTSNPN and CDR2 is SVGIG (reference sequence). The V end lost 1 base, the J end lost 7 bases, and 16 bases lay between the germline ends.

The chain is built from TRBV13 and TRBJ2-5, with unresolved D. Germline loops: CDR1 PRHDT, CDR2 FYEKMQ (reference sequence). This CDR3 has 14 residues. Trimming took off 3 bases at V and 4 bases at J, with 12 bases between the two ends. The CDR3 is CASSFKGVAETQYF. CDR3 DNA sequence: TGTGCCAGCAGCTTCAAGGGTGTCGCAGAGACCCAGTACTTC.

The count of this clone is one. The J gene is TRBJ1-2, the V gene TRBV30; D is uncertain. The ends were cut back, 0 bases at V and 4 bases at J, with 18 bases in the middle. The germline V gene has CDR1 GTSNPN and CDR2 SVGIG (reference sequence). The CDR3 consists of 16 residues. The CDR3 region has the DNA TGTGCCTGGAGTGTGTGGCCAAGCCGCCCCTCCTATGGCTACACCTTC. As protein: CAWSVWPSRPSYGYTF. The full variable domain, rest sourced from reference TRBV30 and TRBJ1-2, is SQTIHQWPATLVQPVGSPLSLECTVEGTSNPNLYWYRQAAGRGLQLLFYSVGIGQISSEVPQNLSASRPQDRQFILSSKKLLLSDSGFYLCAWSVWPSRPSYGYTFGSGTRLTVV.

V and J are TRBV7-9 and TRBJ2-2; 7 bases fit TRBD1. The CDR3 covers 17 residues. Germline V gene data show CDR1 as SEHNR and CDR2 as FQNEAQ (reference sequence). V dropped 10 bases and J dropped 0; count of bases not matched to a gene: 14. CDR3 sequence reads: CAIPDRASTTNTGELFF. DNA of the CDR3: TGTGCCATTCCTGACAGGGCCTCGACTACGAACACCGGGGAGCTGTTTTTT.

This chain uses TRBV6-2 or TRBV6-3 with TRBJ1-2; D ambiguous. Per germline, CDR1 MNHEY and CDR2 SVGEGT. V was clipped by 0 bases and J by 4 bases, with 6 bases between them. CDR3 size: 13 residues. The CDR3 is CASSYSTSYGYTF. CDR3 DNA: TGTGCCAGCAGTTACTCGACCAGCTATGGCTACACCTTC.

Here the CDR3 DNA reads TGTGCCAGCAGCCCGGACAGGGCATACAATGAGCAGTTCTTC. Translated, it gives CASSPDRAYNEQFF. The chain joins TRBV7-2 to TRBJ2-1; 8 positions match TRBD1. CDR1 SGHTA and CDR2 FQGNSA come from the germline V gene. The CDR3 extends over 14 amino acids. Germline trimming cut 5 bases from V and 4 bases from J; bases unmatched to any gene: 4.